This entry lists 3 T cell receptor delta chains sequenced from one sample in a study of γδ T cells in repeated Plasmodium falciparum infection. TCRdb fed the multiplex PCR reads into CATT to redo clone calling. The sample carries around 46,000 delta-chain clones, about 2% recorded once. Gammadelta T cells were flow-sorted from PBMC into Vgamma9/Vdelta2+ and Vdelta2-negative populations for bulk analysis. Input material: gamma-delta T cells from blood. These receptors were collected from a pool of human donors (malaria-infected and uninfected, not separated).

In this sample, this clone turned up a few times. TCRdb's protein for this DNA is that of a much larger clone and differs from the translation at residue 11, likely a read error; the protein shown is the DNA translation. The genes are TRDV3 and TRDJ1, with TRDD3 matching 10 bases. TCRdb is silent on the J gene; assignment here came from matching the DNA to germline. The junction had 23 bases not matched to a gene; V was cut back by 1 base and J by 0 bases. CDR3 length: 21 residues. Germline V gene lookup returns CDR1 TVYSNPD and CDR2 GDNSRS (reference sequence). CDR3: CAFIHPTHWGMTTIYTDKLIF. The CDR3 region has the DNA TGTGCCTTTATCCACCCTACGCACTGGGGGATGACGACGATTTACACCGATAAACTCATCTTT.

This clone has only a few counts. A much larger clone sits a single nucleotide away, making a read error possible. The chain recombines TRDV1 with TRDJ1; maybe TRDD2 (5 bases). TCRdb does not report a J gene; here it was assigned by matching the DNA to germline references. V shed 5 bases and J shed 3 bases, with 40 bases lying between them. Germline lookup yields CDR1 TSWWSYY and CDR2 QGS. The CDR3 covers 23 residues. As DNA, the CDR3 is TGTGCTCTTGGGACCACGTTTTACCTACCCACCAATCGGGGCCCCTCGGGTCCCGATAAACTCATCTTT. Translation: CALGTTFYLPTNRGPSGPDKLIF.

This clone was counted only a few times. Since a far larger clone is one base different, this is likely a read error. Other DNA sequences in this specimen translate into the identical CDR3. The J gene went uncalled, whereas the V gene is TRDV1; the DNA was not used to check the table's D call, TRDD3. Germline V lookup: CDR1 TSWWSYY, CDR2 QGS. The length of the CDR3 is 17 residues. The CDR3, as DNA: TGTGCTCTTGGGCCACGCTTGGGGGAAACTCCGACAGCACAACTCTTCTTC. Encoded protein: CALGPRLGETPTAQLFF.